This T cell receptor (beta chain) stems from a study of Ad26.COV2.S vaccination and SARS-CoV-2 variants. Across the whole study: This donor came from the COV1001 trial of Ad26.COV2.S. In the study, Ad26.COV2.S was injected intramuscularly once, or twice 56 days apart.

The CDR3 extends over 13 amino acids. Trimming left V 2 bases short and J 3 bases short, with 8 bases between. CDR1 and CDR2 from the germline V gene are SGHNT and YENEEA. Documented treatment: about 20 received Ad26.COV2.S at low or high dose, single or two shots; several received placebo; per-sample allocation not given. Samples came from day 63 after the first vaccine or placebo injection. Concerning this clone: What it binds is not known.

The table came from immunoSEQ multiplex PCR; TCRdb's copy has only in-frame clones and leaves some out. The data show some 640,000 clones, with 89% seen just once and about 1.5% held by the top ten. Study conclusions and caveats: Placebo recipients and vaccine recipients were similar in non-spike TCR breadth. From the TCR breadth and depth analyses, total T cell responses may have been underestimated.

Sequencing used peripheral blood, obtained in a trial of Ad26.COV2.S vaccine versus placebo. The V call is TRBV11-3, the J call TRBJ2-7, with D uncertain. This sequence was found in a person between 18 and 65 years old who received the Ad26.COV2.S COVID-19 vaccine or a placebo. DNA for the CDR3: TGTGCCAGCAGCTTATGGGGTGACTACGAGCAGTACTTC. It yields the protein CASSLWGDYEQYF. Variable domain in full (rest from reference TRBV11-3 and TRBJ2-7): EAGVVQSPRYKIIEKKQPVAFWCNPISGHNTLYWYLQNLGQGPELLIRYENEEAVDDSQLPKDRFSAERLKGVDSTLKIQPAELGDSAVYLCASSLWGDYEQYFGPGTRLTVT.